This T cell receptor (beta chain) was found in a study of blood T cell repertoires in COVID-19. Using immunoSEQ multiplex PCR, the repertoire was profiled, and TCRdb retains in-frame clones only, with some absent. The sample has approximately 250,000 clones, roughly 84% seen once. This CDR3 has 14 amino acids. Germline CDR1 reads LGHNA; CDR2 reads YNFKEQ. V was clipped by 2 bases and J by 3 bases, with 10 bases between them. This receptor was taken from a middle-aged woman who had recovered from COVID-19. The chain recombines TRBV4-2 with TRBJ1-2; D is possibly TRBD1 (6 bases). The specimen sequenced was peripheral blood. In DNA form, the CDR3 reads TGTGCCAGCAGCCAAAACAGGGATCACTATGGCTACACCTTC. Protein: CASSQNRDHYGYTF.